Listed below are T cell receptor beta chains from one sample, sequenced in a study of blood T cells in healthy people across ages. Each CDR3 protein gets one entry after TCRdb re-called the 5' RACE reads with MiXCR. Of 1.5 million to 2 million distinct CDR3 sequences in the sample, 28% are singletons; the top ten hold about 8%. Material for sequencing was blood. Receptors originate from a woman in her twenties or thirties in good health. Each CDR3 is given with its conserved first and last residue. Each record gives: J gene, clone size, V gene, CDR3 length, D gene, CDR3 DNA, CDR3 protein. A D gene is named only where the DNA matches it firmly. Some rows mark clone size as missing; the rest say once, few, many or name a class of expanded clone.

J gene: TRBJ2-1
clone size: few
V gene: TRBV29-1
CDR3 length: 13
D gene: .
CDR3 DNA: TGCAGCGCGGGCAGAAACCTAGCCCCGGAGCAGTTCTTC
CDR3 protein: CSAGRNLAPEQFF

J gene: TRBJ1-5
clone size: .
V gene: TRBV15
CDR3 length: 14
D gene: TRBD1
CDR3 DNA: TGTGCCACCAGCAACCTGACAGGGAATCAGCCCCAGCATTTT
CDR3 protein: CATSNLTGNQPQHF

J gene: TRBJ1-4
clone size: .
V gene: TRBV6-1
CDR3 length: 13
D gene: .
CDR3 DNA: TGTGCCAGCACCGGGACCATGGATGAAAAACTGTTTTTT
CDR3 protein: CASTGTMDEKLFF

J gene: TRBJ2-3
clone size: few
V gene: TRBV30
CDR3 length: 14
D gene: TRBD2
CDR3 DNA: TGTGCCTGGGTTACTAGCGGAGGGGGAGATACGCAGTATTTT
CDR3 protein: CAWVTSGGGDTQYF

J gene: TRBJ1-2
clone size: many
V gene: TRBV6-5
CDR3 length: 13
D gene: .
CDR3 DNA: TGTGCCAGCAGTCCCTACGAGGGATATGGCTACACCTTC
CDR3 protein: CASSPYEGYGYTF

J gene: TRBJ2-5
clone size: .
V gene: TRBV7-2
CDR3 length: 15
D gene: TRBD2
CDR3 DNA: TGTGCCAGCAGCTTAAGGTGGCTAGCGGGAGAGACCCAGTACTTC
CDR3 protein: CASSLRWLAGETQYF

J gene: TRBJ2-7
clone size: few
V gene: TRBV7-6
CDR3 length: 16
D gene: .
CDR3 DNA: TGTGCCAGCAGCTCCCCCCAAATAGCGGCAGACTACGAGCAGTACTTC
CDR3 protein: CASSSPQIAADYEQYF

J gene: TRBJ1-1
clone size: .
V gene: TRBV28
CDR3 length: 14
D gene: .
CDR3 DNA: TGTGCCAGCAGTTTTAATGATGGTAACACTGAAGCTTTCTTT
CDR3 protein: CASSFNDGNTEAFF

J gene: TRBJ1-2
clone size: few
V gene: TRBV6-5
CDR3 length: 14
D gene: .
CDR3 DNA: TGTGCCAGCAGGGGGGGAGGCGGGAGCTATGGCTACACCTTC
CDR3 protein: CASRGGGGSYGYTF

J gene: TRBJ2-6
clone size: .
V gene: TRBV28
CDR3 length: 15
D gene: .
CDR3 DNA: TGCGCCAGCAGCATAGGGGGATTTGGGGCCAACGTCCTGACTTTC
CDR3 protein: CASSIGGFGANVLTF

J gene: TRBJ2-7
clone size: .
V gene: TRBV28
CDR3 length: 12
D gene: .
CDR3 DNA: TGTGCCAGTTTACAGGAGAAGGACGAGCAGTACTTC
CDR3 protein: CASLQEKDEQYF

J gene: TRBJ1-2
clone size: .
V gene: TRBV10-2
CDR3 length: 15
D gene: TRBD1
CDR3 DNA: TGCGCCAGCAGTCCCGGACAGGGTACGATCATTGGCTACACCTTC
CDR3 protein: CASSPGQGTIIGYTF

J gene: TRBJ1-3
clone size: .
V gene: TRBV12-3/TRBV12-4
CDR3 length: 15
D gene: .
CDR3 DNA: TGTGCCAGCAGTCCTTCTCCTCTCAGGGGAAACACCATATATTTT
CDR3 protein: CASSPSPLRGNTIYF

J gene: TRBJ2-5
clone size: few
V gene: TRBV15
CDR3 length: 14
D gene: .
CDR3 DNA: TGTGCCACCAGCAGGGGCTCCAACGCAGAGACCCAGTACTTC
CDR3 protein: CATSRGSNAETQYF

J gene: TRBJ1-5
clone size: once
V gene: TRBV30
CDR3 length: 11
D gene: .
CDR3 DNA: TGTGCCTGGGGGACCAATCAGCCCCAGCATTTT
CDR3 protein: CAWGTNQPQHF

J gene: TRBJ2-7
clone size: many
V gene: TRBV2
CDR3 length: 13
D gene: TRBD1
CDR3 DNA: TGTGCCAGCTCCGGACAGGGTGGCTACGAGCAGTACTTC
CDR3 protein: CASSGQGGYEQYF

J gene: TRBJ2-3
clone size: few
V gene: TRBV9
CDR3 length: 18
D gene: TRBD2
CDR3 DNA: TGTGCCAGCAGCTCCTCCGGGACTAGCAAGCTGGGCACAGATACGCAGTATTTT
CDR3 protein: CASSSSGTSKLGTDTQYF

J gene: TRBJ1-2
clone size: many
V gene: TRBV20-1
CDR3 length: 12
D gene: .
CDR3 DNA: TGCAGTGCTAGTGGAGGGGTCTATGGCTACACCTTC
CDR3 protein: CSASGGVYGYTF

J gene: TRBJ2-7
clone size: .
V gene: TRBV7-2
CDR3 length: 17
D gene: .
CDR3 DNA: TGTGCCAGCAGCTTTAGGTCCGGGGGAGGGCCAGGGGGGGAGCAGTACTTC
CDR3 protein: CASSFRSGGGPGGEQYF

J gene: TRBJ2-3
clone size: few
V gene: TRBV4-3
CDR3 length: 16
D gene: TRBD2
CDR3 DNA: TGCGCCAGCAGCCAATCCGAGCGGGGACCCACAGATACGCAGTATTTT
CDR3 protein: CASSQSERGPTDTQYF

J gene: TRBJ2-1
clone size: few
V gene: TRBV18
CDR3 length: 16
D gene: TRBD2
CDR3 DNA: TGTGCTAGCTCACCGTTCACTAGCGGAGCCTACAATGAGCAGTTCTTC
CDR3 protein: CASSPFTSGAYNEQFF

J gene: TRBJ1-2
clone size: .
V gene: TRBV6-5
CDR3 length: 15
D gene: .
CDR3 DNA: TGTGCCAGCAGTCGCGAAAGCTGGGGGGGAGAGGGCTACACCTTC
CDR3 protein: CASSRESWGGEGYTF

J gene: TRBJ2-2
clone size: .
V gene: TRBV6-1
CDR3 length: 15
D gene: .
CDR3 DNA: TGTGCCAGCGGGACGTCCAGGCTGATAACCGGGGAGCTGTTTTTT
CDR3 protein: CASGTSRLITGELFF

J gene: TRBJ2-7
clone size: few
V gene: TRBV2
CDR3 length: 13
D gene: .
CDR3 DNA: TGTGCCAGCAGTGAAGCCCTTTTGAACGAGCAGTACTTC
CDR3 protein: CASSEALLNEQYF

J gene: TRBJ1-5
clone size: .
V gene: TRBV10-2
CDR3 length: 12
D gene: .
CDR3 DNA: TGCGCCAGTAAGGAACAGGGCCGGCCCCAGCATTTT
CDR3 protein: CASKEQGRPQHF

J gene: TRBJ2-3
clone size: .
V gene: TRBV10-2
CDR3 length: 16
D gene: TRBD2
CDR3 DNA: TGCGCCAGCAGTGACGTAGCGGGAAGCAAACCAGATACGCAGTATTTT
CDR3 protein: CASSDVAGSKPDTQYF

J gene: TRBJ1-2
clone size: once
V gene: TRBV6-5
CDR3 length: 16
D gene: .
CDR3 DNA: TGTGCCAGCAGTTACTCGAAACCAGGGGTAGACTATGGCTACACCTTC
CDR3 protein: CASSYSKPGVDYGYTF

J gene: TRBJ1-2
clone size: .
V gene: TRBV20-1
CDR3 length: 13
D gene: .
CDR3 DNA: TGCAGTGCTAGGCTGGATTTAGGCTATGGCTACACCTTC
CDR3 protein: CSARLDLGYGYTF

J gene: TRBJ2-2
clone size: many
V gene: TRBV6-5
CDR3 length: 14
D gene: .
CDR3 DNA: TGTGCCAGCAGTTATCGGCGGCGCACCGGGGAGCTGTTTTTT
CDR3 protein: CASSYRRRTGELFF

J gene: TRBJ2-7
clone size: few
V gene: TRBV28
CDR3 length: 17
D gene: TRBD2
CDR3 DNA: TGTGCCAGCTGTGGCGGGGGGGCTCGGGGTCTGGGTTACGAGCAGTACTTC
CDR3 protein: CASCGGGARGLGYEQYF

J gene: TRBJ2-1
clone size: many
V gene: TRBV5-5
CDR3 length: 15
D gene: .
CDR3 DNA: TGTGCCAGCAGCTTGGCCGGGACTCCCCCTCCTGAGCAGTTCTTC
CDR3 protein: CASSLAGTPPPEQFF

J gene: TRBJ2-7
clone size: many
V gene: TRBV10-2
CDR3 length: 14
D gene: .
CDR3 DNA: TGCGCCAGCAGTGAGTGGAGGGAAATGGACGAGCAGTACTTC
CDR3 protein: CASSEWREMDEQYF

J gene: TRBJ2-7
clone size: .
V gene: TRBV5-1
CDR3 length: 11
D gene: .
CDR3 DNA: TGCGCCAGCAGGGGGTCCTGCGAGCAGTACTTC
CDR3 protein: CASRGSCEQYF

J gene: TRBJ2-1
clone size: few
V gene: TRBV7-9
CDR3 length: 15
D gene: .
CDR3 DNA: TGTGCCAGCAGCTTCTACAGGGAGGTGCTGGCCGAGCAGTTCTTC
CDR3 protein: CASSFYREVLAEQFF

J gene: TRBJ2-7
clone size: .
V gene: TRBV20-1
CDR3 length: 15
D gene: .
CDR3 DNA: TGCAGTGCTAGAGATTTCGACAGGAGCTCCTACGAGCAGTACTTC
CDR3 protein: CSARDFDRSSYEQYF

J gene: TRBJ2-7
clone size: .
V gene: TRBV28
CDR3 length: 14
D gene: .
CDR3 DNA: TGTGCCAGCAGGGGGGAGGTCGACTCCTACGAGCAGTACTTC
CDR3 protein: CASRGEVDSYEQYF

J gene: TRBJ2-1
clone size: .
V gene: TRBV24-1
CDR3 length: 13
D gene: .
CDR3 DNA: TGTGCCACCAGTGATCGGATCAGGGGTGAGCAGTTCTTC
CDR3 protein: CATSDRIRGEQFF